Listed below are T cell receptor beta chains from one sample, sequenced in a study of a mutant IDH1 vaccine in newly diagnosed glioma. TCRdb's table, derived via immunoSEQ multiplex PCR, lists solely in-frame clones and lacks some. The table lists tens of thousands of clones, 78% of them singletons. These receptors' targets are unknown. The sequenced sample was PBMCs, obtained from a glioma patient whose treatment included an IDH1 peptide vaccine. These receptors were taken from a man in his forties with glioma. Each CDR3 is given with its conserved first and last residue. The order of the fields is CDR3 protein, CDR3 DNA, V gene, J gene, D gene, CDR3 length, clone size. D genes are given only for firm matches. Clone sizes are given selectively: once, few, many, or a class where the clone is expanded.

CDR3 protein: CASNRRGPGGYTF
CDR3 DNA: TGTGCCAGTAATCGGAGAGGGCCAGGAGGCTACACCTTC
V gene: TRBV19
J gene: TRBJ1-2
D gene: .
CDR3 length: 13
clone size: .

CDR3 protein: CASRNTEAFF
CDR3 DNA: TGTGCCAGCAGGAACACTGAAGCTTTCTTT
V gene: TRBV2
J gene: TRBJ1-1
D gene: .
CDR3 length: 10
clone size: .

CDR3 protein: CASSPEVSAGQPQHF
CDR3 DNA: TGTGCCAGCTCACCAGAGGTTTCAGCGGGTCAGCCCCAGCATTTT
V gene: TRBV18
J gene: TRBJ1-5
D gene: .
CDR3 length: 15
clone size: few

CDR3 protein: CASSLSPGDTQYF
CDR3 DNA: TGTGCCAGCAGCCTGAGTCCGGGGGATACGCAGTATTTT
V gene: TRBV4-2
J gene: TRBJ2-3
D gene: .
CDR3 length: 13
clone size: .

CDR3 protein: CASSGRGSNQPQHF
CDR3 DNA: TGTGCCAGCAGTGGGCGGGGTAGCAATCAGCCCCAGCATTTT
V gene: TRBV2
J gene: TRBJ1-5
D gene: .
CDR3 length: 14
clone size: .

CDR3 protein: CASSLAPGGLGYGYTF
CDR3 DNA: TGTGCCAGCAGCTTAGCGCCTGGGGGCCTCGGCTATGGCTACACCTTC
V gene: TRBV7-8
J gene: TRBJ1-2
D gene: .
CDR3 length: 16
clone size: .

CDR3 protein: CASSVPRASGVAFF
CDR3 DNA: TGTGCCAGCAGCGTGCCCCGGGCTTCGGGGGTAGCTTTCTTT
V gene: TRBV9
J gene: TRBJ1-1
D gene: .
CDR3 length: 14
clone size: few

CDR3 protein: CASSRGSGELFF
CDR3 DNA: TGTGCCAGCAGCCGGGGTTCCGGGGAGCTGTTTTTT
V gene: TRBV6-5
J gene: TRBJ2-2
D gene: .
CDR3 length: 12
clone size: .

CDR3 protein: CASSPLDRDLKTEAFF
CDR3 DNA: TGCGCCAGCAGCCCCCTCGACAGGGACCTAAAGACTGAAGCTTTCTTT
V gene: TRBV5-1
J gene: TRBJ1-1
D gene: TRBD1
CDR3 length: 16
clone size: .

CDR3 protein: CASNRGASYNSPLHF
CDR3 DNA: TGTGCCAGCAACCGGGGGGCTTCCTATAATTCACCCCTCCACTTT
V gene: TRBV6-1
J gene: TRBJ1-6
D gene: .
CDR3 length: 15
clone size: few

CDR3 protein: CASSLDKGIVTGELFF
CDR3 DNA: TGCGCCAGCAGCTTGGACAAGGGGATCGTCACCGGGGAGCTGTTTTTT
V gene: TRBV5-1
J gene: TRBJ2-2
D gene: .
CDR3 length: 16
clone size: .

CDR3 protein: CASSLAGLNEKLFF
CDR3 DNA: TGTGCCAGCAGCTTGGCAGGACTTAATGAAAAACTGTTTTTT
V gene: TRBV7-2
J gene: TRBJ1-4
D gene: .
CDR3 length: 14
clone size: .

CDR3 protein: CASSPGQGTDTQYF
CDR3 DNA: TGCGCCAGCAGTCCGGGACAGGGCACAGATACGCAGTATTTT
V gene: TRBV5-1
J gene: TRBJ2-3
D gene: TRBD1
CDR3 length: 14
clone size: .

CDR3 protein: CASRAIGELFF
CDR3 DNA: TGTGCCAGCAGAGCGATCGGGGAGCTGTTTTTT
V gene: TRBV6-1
J gene: TRBJ2-2
D gene: .
CDR3 length: 11
clone size: once

CDR3 protein: CASSKLASGGHPYEQYF
CDR3 DNA: TGTGCCAGCAGCAAATTGGCTAGCGGGGGGCATCCCTACGAGCAGTACTTC
V gene: TRBV21-1
J gene: TRBJ2-7
D gene: .
CDR3 length: 17
clone size: .

CDR3 protein: CASSGGGDRGNPNYGYTF
CDR3 DNA: TGTGCCAGCAGTGGAGGGGGGGACAGGGGGAACCCTAACTATGGCTACACCTTC
V gene: TRBV2
J gene: TRBJ1-2
D gene: TRBD1
CDR3 length: 18
clone size: .

CDR3 protein: CASSSGQGTGGTQYF
CDR3 DNA: TGTGCCAGCAGCTCGGGACAGGGGACGGGAGGGACCCAGTACTTC
V gene: TRBV6-5
J gene: TRBJ2-5
D gene: TRBD1
CDR3 length: 15
clone size: .

CDR3 protein: CASIPGGPRNGYTF
CDR3 DNA: TGTGCCAGCATCCCTGGGGGGCCCCGTAATGGCTACACCTTC
V gene: TRBV7-2
J gene: TRBJ1-2
D gene: .
CDR3 length: 14
clone size: .

CDR3 protein: CASGLVQAGTEAFF
CDR3 DNA: TGTGCTAGTGGTTTGGTACAGGCAGGCACTGAAGCTTTCTTT
V gene: TRBV12-5
J gene: TRBJ1-1
D gene: .
CDR3 length: 14
clone size: .

CDR3 protein: CASSEYLLTGVRPQHF
CDR3 DNA: TGTGCCAGCAGTGAATATCTACTTACAGGGGTAAGACCCCAGCATTTT
V gene: TRBV6-1
J gene: TRBJ1-5
D gene: TRBD1
CDR3 length: 16
clone size: .

CDR3 protein: CASINKQETQYF
CDR3 DNA: TGTGCCAGCATTAACAAACAAGAGACCCAGTACTTC
V gene: TRBV2
J gene: TRBJ2-5
D gene: .
CDR3 length: 12
clone size: .

CDR3 protein: CASKGQSLMNTEAFF
CDR3 DNA: TGTGCCAGCAAAGGACAGTCCCTCATGAACACTGAAGCTTTCTTT
V gene: TRBV2
J gene: TRBJ1-1
D gene: .
CDR3 length: 15
clone size: .

CDR3 protein: CASSPTGWGAKGYTF
CDR3 DNA: TGTGCCAGCTCACCAACCGGATGGGGGGCAAAGGGCTACACCTTC
V gene: TRBV18
J gene: TRBJ1-2
D gene: .
CDR3 length: 15
clone size: .

CDR3 protein: CASSPPGQGGTQPQHF
CDR3 DNA: TGTGCCAGTAGCCCTCCCGGACAGGGGGGGACTCAGCCCCAGCATTTT
V gene: TRBV19
J gene: TRBJ1-5
D gene: TRBD1
CDR3 length: 16
clone size: .

CDR3 protein: CASSRTGGGGNQPQHF
CDR3 DNA: TGTGCCAGCTCAAGGACAGGCGGCGGGGGCAATCAGCCCCAGCATTTT
V gene: TRBV18
J gene: TRBJ1-5
D gene: TRBD1
CDR3 length: 16
clone size: .

CDR3 protein: CASSRGSMTGGGRMNTEAFF
CDR3 DNA: TGTGCCAGCTCACGCGGCAGCATGACAGGGGGCGGTAGGATGAACACTGAAGCTTTCTTT
V gene: TRBV18
J gene: TRBJ1-1
D gene: TRBD1
CDR3 length: 20
clone size: .

CDR3 protein: CASSKDQGRRSYEQYF
CDR3 DNA: TGTGCCAGCAGCAAAGACCAGGGAAGAAGATCCTACGAGCAGTACTTC
V gene: TRBV14
J gene: TRBJ2-7
D gene: .
CDR3 length: 16
clone size: .

CDR3 protein: CASSQQTEANYGYTF
CDR3 DNA: TGTGCCAGCAGCCAACAGACAGAAGCTAACTATGGCTACACCTTC
V gene: TRBV14
J gene: TRBJ1-2
D gene: .
CDR3 length: 15
clone size: few

CDR3 protein: CASSLGSGGDLSYNSPLHF
CDR3 DNA: TGTGCCAGCAGCTTAGGTTCCGGGGGCGACCTCTCCTATAATTCACCCCTCCACTTT
V gene: TRBV7-9
J gene: TRBJ1-6
D gene: .
CDR3 length: 19
clone size: .

CDR3 protein: CASSDRGWDEQFF
CDR3 DNA: TGTGCCAGTAGCGACAGGGGGTGGGATGAGCAGTTCTTC
V gene: TRBV19
J gene: TRBJ2-1
D gene: TRBD1
CDR3 length: 13
clone size: .

CDR3 protein: CASRGTLENTEAFF
CDR3 DNA: TGCGCCAGCCGAGGGACACTTGAAAACACTGAAGCTTTCTTT
V gene: TRBV5-1
J gene: TRBJ1-1
D gene: .
CDR3 length: 14
clone size: .

CDR3 protein: CASSLVGQGDEKLFF
CDR3 DNA: TGTGCCAGCAGCTTGGTCGGACAGGGGGATGAAAAACTGTTTTTT
V gene: TRBV5-6
J gene: TRBJ1-4
D gene: TRBD1
CDR3 length: 15
clone size: .

CDR3 protein: CASSRVANYGYTF
CDR3 DNA: TGTGCCAGCAGCCGGGTAGCTAACTATGGCTACACCTTC
V gene: TRBV27
J gene: TRBJ1-2
D gene: .
CDR3 length: 13
clone size: few

CDR3 protein: CASSLLTRRTDNEQFF
CDR3 DNA: TGTGCCAGCAGCTTGCTCACCCGTCGCACTGACAATGAGCAGTTCTTC
V gene: TRBV5-8
J gene: TRBJ2-1
D gene: .
CDR3 length: 16
clone size: .

CDR3 protein: CSVEGQGNTEAFF
CDR3 DNA: TGCAGCGTTGAGGGGCAGGGAAACACTGAAGCTTTCTTT
V gene: TRBV29-1
J gene: TRBJ1-1
D gene: .
CDR3 length: 13
clone size: few

CDR3 protein: CASSATGKHNSPLHF
CDR3 DNA: TGTGCCAGCAGCGCCACAGGGAAACATAATTCACCCCTCCACTTT
V gene: TRBV9
J gene: TRBJ1-6
D gene: .
CDR3 length: 15
clone size: few

CDR3 protein: CASSPRSVGQGQETQYF
CDR3 DNA: TGCGCCAGCAGCCCCCGAAGCGTGGGACAGGGGCAAGAGACCCAGTACTTC
V gene: TRBV4-1
J gene: TRBJ2-5
D gene: TRBD1
CDR3 length: 17
clone size: .

CDR3 protein: CASSRAGQGGGGYTF
CDR3 DNA: TGTGCCAGCAGCCGAGCGGGACAGGGGGGCGGTGGCTACACCTTC
V gene: TRBV6-5
J gene: TRBJ1-2
D gene: TRBD1
CDR3 length: 15
clone size: .

CDR3 protein: CSVGEGAAGELFF
CDR3 DNA: TGCAGCGTTGGGGAGGGGGCAGCGGGGGAGCTGTTTTTT
V gene: TRBV29-1
J gene: TRBJ2-2
D gene: .
CDR3 length: 13
clone size: .

CDR3 protein: CASSLGGGAYNEQFF
CDR3 DNA: TGTGCCAGCAGCTTAGGAGGGGGGGCCTACAATGAGCAGTTCTTC
V gene: TRBV7-2
J gene: TRBJ2-1
D gene: .
CDR3 length: 15
clone size: .

CDR3 protein: CASSYTGTGNTEAFF
CDR3 DNA: TGTGCCAGCAGTTACACAGGGACGGGGAACACTGAAGCTTTCTTT
V gene: TRBV6-5
J gene: TRBJ1-1
D gene: .
CDR3 length: 15
clone size: .

CDR3 protein: CASSQNPGRGGSTDTQYF
CDR3 DNA: TGTGCCAGCAGCCAAAACCCAGGGCGGGGGGGAAGCACAGATACGCAGTATTTT
V gene: TRBV4-2
J gene: TRBJ2-3
D gene: TRBD2
CDR3 length: 18
clone size: once

CDR3 protein: CASSIGQGFYEQYF
CDR3 DNA: TGTGCCAGTAGTATAGGACAGGGCTTCTACGAGCAGTACTTC
V gene: TRBV19
J gene: TRBJ2-7
D gene: TRBD1
CDR3 length: 14
clone size: .

CDR3 protein: CSGLGGDTQYF
CDR3 DNA: TGCAGCGGATTGGGGGGCGATACGCAGTATTTT
V gene: TRBV29-1
J gene: TRBJ2-3
D gene: .
CDR3 length: 11
clone size: .

CDR3 protein: CASSFFGQGSYEQYF
CDR3 DNA: TGTGCCAGCAGCTTTTTCGGGCAGGGATCCTACGAGCAGTACTTC
V gene: TRBV5-4
J gene: TRBJ2-7
D gene: .
CDR3 length: 15
clone size: .

CDR3 protein: CATDPQGHYEQYF
CDR3 DNA: TGTGCCACAGATCCACAGGGCCACTACGAGCAGTACTTC
V gene: TRBV6-6
J gene: TRBJ2-7
D gene: .
CDR3 length: 13
clone size: .

CDR3 protein: CASSLRLAGGRQETQYF
CDR3 DNA: TGCGCCAGCAGCCTACGACTAGCGGGGGGGAGGCAAGAGACCCAGTACTTC
V gene: TRBV5-1
J gene: TRBJ2-5
D gene: TRBD2
CDR3 length: 17
clone size: .

CDR3 protein: CASSLRVAEAFF
CDR3 DNA: TGTGCCAGCAGCTTAAGGGTAGCTGAAGCTTTCTTT
V gene: TRBV7-8
J gene: TRBJ1-1
D gene: .
CDR3 length: 12
clone size: .

CDR3 protein: CASSQEGESPLHF
CDR3 DNA: TGCGCCAGCAGCCAAGAGGGAGAGTCACCCCTCCACTTT
V gene: TRBV4-1
J gene: TRBJ1-6
D gene: .
CDR3 length: 13
clone size: few

CDR3 protein: CASSLVSVNTEAFF
CDR3 DNA: TGTGCCAGCAGCTTAGTTTCGGTGAACACTGAAGCTTTCTTT
V gene: TRBV7-2
J gene: TRBJ1-1
D gene: .
CDR3 length: 14
clone size: .

CDR3 protein: CASNVAGELFF
CDR3 DNA: TGTGCCAGCAATGTGGCCGGGGAGCTGTTTTTT
V gene: TRBV2
J gene: TRBJ2-2
D gene: .
CDR3 length: 11
clone size: .

CDR3 protein: CASSLEGGRPPLHF
CDR3 DNA: TGCGCCAGCAGCTTAGAAGGCGGCCGCCCACCCCTCCACTTT
V gene: TRBV5-1
J gene: TRBJ1-6
D gene: .
CDR3 length: 14
clone size: once

CDR3 protein: CASNRGDQPQHF
CDR3 DNA: TGTGCCAGCAACAGGGGCGATCAGCCCCAGCATTTT
V gene: TRBV6-1
J gene: TRBJ1-5
D gene: TRBD1
CDR3 length: 12
clone size: few

CDR3 protein: CASKGQEYTEAFF
CDR3 DNA: TGTGCCAGCAAAGGACAGGAGTACACTGAAGCTTTCTTT
V gene: TRBV7-6
J gene: TRBJ1-1
D gene: TRBD1
CDR3 length: 13
clone size: .

CDR3 protein: CASSEWKGGTYEQYF
CDR3 DNA: TGTGCCAGCAGTGAATGGAAAGGGGGAACCTACGAGCAGTACTTC
V gene: TRBV25-1
J gene: TRBJ2-7
D gene: .
CDR3 length: 15
clone size: .